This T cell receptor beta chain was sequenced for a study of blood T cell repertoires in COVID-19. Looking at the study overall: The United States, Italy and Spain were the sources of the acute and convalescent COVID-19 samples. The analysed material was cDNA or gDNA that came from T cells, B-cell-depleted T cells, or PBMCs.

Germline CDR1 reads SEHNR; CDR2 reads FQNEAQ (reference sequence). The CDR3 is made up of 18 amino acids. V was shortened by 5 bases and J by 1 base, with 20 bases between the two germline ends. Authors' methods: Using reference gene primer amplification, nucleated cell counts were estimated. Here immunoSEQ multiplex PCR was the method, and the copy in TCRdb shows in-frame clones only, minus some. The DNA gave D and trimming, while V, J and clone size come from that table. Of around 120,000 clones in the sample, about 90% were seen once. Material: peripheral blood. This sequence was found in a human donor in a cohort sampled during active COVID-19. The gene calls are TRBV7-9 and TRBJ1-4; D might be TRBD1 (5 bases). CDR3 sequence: CASSRPARGIVTNEKLFF. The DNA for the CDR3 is TGTGCCAGCAGCCGTCCCGCTCGGGGGATCGTAACTAATGAAAAACTGTTTTTT.